This T cell receptor (beta chain) was recorded in a study of tumor-infiltrating lymphocytes in primary liver carcinoma (dated by TCRdb to about 2017). Looking at the study overall: The five patients, three men and two women aged 30 to 69 years, had hepatocellular carcinoma (four) or combined HCC and intrahepatic cholangiocarcinoma (one). Samples yielded roughly 3.5 to 7.13 million productive TCRbeta reads; read depth did not differ significantly between tissue types. The five patients had tumors of stage T1-T3 N0M0, with maximum diameters ranging from roughly 4.2 to 10 cm. A total of around 35 specimens from 5 patients, comprising 25 or so tumor regions, 5 adjacent noncancerous liver tissues and 5 peripheral blood samples, were covered by TCRbeta repertoire sequencing. Technical replicate repertoires showed high reproducibility, with mean shared-clone rates around 0.91 and correlation coefficients above 0.98. The study combined TCRbeta repertoire sequencing, expression microarrays and whole-exome sequencing across five regions of each liver tumor, with adjacent normal tissue and blood.

This clonotype occurred a few times. Its antigen has not been determined. No base qualities exist here, and no much larger clone lies one base off it. Total RNA and DNA were co-extracted from about 19-30 mg of bulk tissue with the AllPrep DNA/RNA mini kit, without cell sorting. Between late 2015 and 2016, five patients in China with histopathologically diagnosed primary liver carcinoma had surgical resection. At the time of sampling, the patients had chronic HBV infection and had not received any treatment. Each fresh piece of tumor and adjacent tissue was cut in two, with one half stored in RNAlater at -80 degrees C and the other half sent for histology. V loses 0 bases, J loses 3 bases, and the germline ends lie 13 bases apart. Including cysteine and phenylalanine, the CDR3 has 15 amino acids. The read is trimmed to its CDR3 DNA, 45 bases read in frame from base 1. For CDR1 and CDR2, the germline V gene lists SGHRS and YFSETQ.

TCRbeta-specific cDNA was reverse-transcribed from 500 ng total RNA using a constant-region primer and ProtoScript II reverse transcriptase. Three nested multiplex PCR rounds, following a slightly modified ARM-PCR procedure, were used to build the TCRbeta libraries. Multiplex TRBV1-TRBV30 forward primers and a Cbeta reverse primer were used in the first two PCR rounds, each of which was run for 9 to 11 cycles. Sample barcodes and Illumina adapters were attached in a final 25-cycle PCR using Deep VentR polymerase. Before sequencing, amplicons of 200-500 bp were purified from gel using a QIAquick gel extraction kit. TCRbeta amplicons were sequenced on an Illumina HiSeq 2500 with 250-bp paired-end reads. Concerning the study's data processing: Reads were quality-trimmed with Trimmomatic v0.33, and paired reads were merged with FLASH v1.2.11 to recover full CDR3 sequences. MiGEC v1.2.1b assigned V, D and J germline segments to the rearranged TCRbeta sequences. VDJtools v1.0.0 computed clonotype statistics and Shannon-Wiener diversity indices. To cut down on sampling bias, every analysis after diversity analysis relied on just the 250 most abundant clonotypes from each sample. In-frame beta chains were kept once TCRdb had trimmed the public reads at Q25 with fastp and called clones with MiXCR. Duplicate CDR3 protein sequences are folded into a single record with the most common DNA and genes. What appears here as the V and J calls and clone size reflects TCRdb's work, not the paper's. This sample holds around 120,000 distinct CDR3 sequences; about two thirds were observed only once. Clones ranked in the top ten supply more than 7% of the sample.

The investigation overall reported the following: Because only the TCR beta chain was sequenced and unpaired alpha chains were not captured, true repertoire diversity is likely underestimated. Compared with blood, tumors had a significantly larger share of the repertoire taken up by the top 250 clones (p = 0.039). Bulk unsorted samples precluded comparing CD4+ and CD8+ T cell repertoires. Pairs of tumor regions showed greater repertoire overlap (mean around 36%) than tumor-adjacent pairs (roughly 17%) or tumor-blood pairs (approximately 15%), which is consistent with antigen-driven expansion. Only a few patients were included in the study, and the authors note that the findings should be validated in a larger study.

The chain uses TRBV5-1 and TRBJ2-7; the D gene lacks a confident call. Sequencing was carried out using tumor-adjacent normal liver tissue. This clonotype originated in a woman in her sixties or seventies with primary liver carcinoma and hepatitis B virus infection. This receptor carries the CDR3 CASSLESLGIYEQYF. DNA sequence: TGCGCCAGCAGCTTGGAAAGCCTGGGCATCTACGAGCAGTACTTC.